This T cell receptor beta chain derives from a study of blood T cell repertoires in COVID-19. Study information: Acute and convalescent COVID-19 samples came from the United States, Italy and Spain. The analysed material was cDNA or gDNA that came from T cells, B-cell-depleted T cells, or PBMCs.

Trimming cost V 3 bases and J 1 base; bases outside gene matches: 2. This CDR3 spans 14 amino acids. Per germline, CDR1 DFQATT and CDR2 SNEGSKA (reference sequence). In the authors' workflow: Scientists estimated how many nucleated cells there were by amplifying reference gene primers. Sequenced by immunoSEQ multiplex PCR; TCRdb stores in-frame clones only, minus some. V and J calls and clone size are as listed in that table; D and trimming were resolved from the DNA. The profile shows a few hundred thousand clones, 90% of them singletons. What was sequenced was peripheral blood. The chain is built from TRBV20-1 and TRBJ2-3; 9 bases fit TRBD2. The source of this sequence is a woman aged 25 to 39 with COVID-19, enrolled during active disease. CDR3 amino acids: CSASSGSGTDTQYF. In DNA form, the CDR3 reads TGCAGTGCTAGTAGCGGGAGCGGCACAGATACGCAGTATTTT.